This record covers a single T cell receptor (beta chain). The antigen remains unidentified. Here immunoSEQ multiplex PCR was the method, and the copy in TCRdb shows in-frame clones only, minus some. This table holds roughly 100,000 clones, roughly 85% found once. No infections or other immune events were documented during collection. The CDR3 extends over 15 amino acids. CDR1 SGHTA and CDR2 FQGNSA come from the germline V gene. The V segment lost 5 bases and the J segment 4 bases; nucleotides outside the gene matches: 8. This specimen comes from a study of identifying expanded T cells in peripheral blood. General study results and limits: Variance in clone template counts between two-week samples significantly increased with total template count across all healthy donors. About 1.2 clones differed between technical replicates, versus about 15 and 19 over time.

The specimen was blood. The gene calls are TRBV7-2 and TRBJ2-7; 10 bases align to TRBD1. This receptor was identified in a person between 18 and 75 years old in good health. CDR3 bases: TGTGCCAGCAGCCCGGGACAGGGGCGGTATTACGAGCAGTACTTC. It specifies CASSPGQGRYYEQYF.